This T cell receptor (beta chain) was profiled in a study of T cell responses to AZD1222 COVID-19 vaccine (dated by TCRdb to about 2021). About the investigation overall: TCR sequencing was performed for approximately 240 trial participants, of whom around 200 were given two doses of AZD1222 and some 26 were given two doses of MenACWY control vaccine. Trial participants were enrolled by age into subgroups of 18-55, 56-69 and 70-plus years, and around 150, 28 and 57 TCR-sequenced participants, respectively, were included in these subgroups. The research as a whole found: Conclusions about previously exposed vaccinees are limited, since just six AZD1222 recipients were seropositive for SARS-CoV-2 at baseline. Vaccine-associated CD4 TCRs spanned the whole spike protein, with dominant responses in regions 160-218 and 743-854. Because no day 14 peak-response samples were available, repertoires were characterized only after the peak T cell response. In the small 56-69-year group, the increase in depth fell short of significance, most likely because of low power. A significant rise in spike-specific TCR breadth and depth was observed after two AZD1222 doses relative to day 0 and relative to MenACWY recipients. Reportedly, almost half of the unique spike-specific TCRs recognized epitopes lying outside the regions that are mutated in the B.1.351 and B.1.1.7 variants. Most participants were white British and females outnumbered males, and the authors suggested that clonal diversity may have been underestimated.

From cysteine to phenylalanine, the CDR3 is 14 amino acids long. The only DNA kept is the CDR3, 42 bases in frame from the first base. According to the germline V gene, CDR1 reads MGHDK and CDR2 reads SYGVNS. Unmatched junction bases come to 1, with V trimmed by 6 bases and J by 1 base. The CDR3 regions of human TCRbeta chains were analyzed by immunosequencing. For the original study's pipeline: TCRs in the repertoires were matched against a reference library of SARS-CoV-2-specific TCRs that had been generated with the MIRA antigen-specificity platform. Breadth was defined as the fraction of unique TCRs that were SARS-CoV-2-associated, and depth was defined as the fraction of total T cells that were SARS-CoV-2-associated. Using the MIRA data, every spike-specific TCR was mapped to the spike region that the TCR reacted to and assigned to either a CD4 or a CD8 class. Log10-transformed breadth and depth values were compared by one-way ANOVA with Sidak's multiple comparisons tests. In TCRdb, the immuneACCESS table is reduced to in-frame sequences with V and J assigned. These tables do not hold every clone; where another copy was compared, an unresolved V gene accounts for under half, and the others remain unexplained. V and J calls and clone size are as listed in that table; D and trimming were resolved from the DNA. This sample comprises 90,000 to 120,000 clones, about nine tenths of them detected only once. The top ten clones comprise 3.3% of the sample.

This clone was detected only a few times. Its cognate antigen has yet to be identified. Base qualities were left out, and no much larger clone turns up one base away. The sample's time point label, decoded: about 28 days (+/-7) after the second vaccine dose. Taken with the paper, the label for treatment or condition translates to: meningococcal conjugate vaccine given as trial control. Vaccinee samples came from UK trials COV001 and COV002, including a single-blind randomized controlled phase 2/3 trial of AZD1222 (ChAdOx1 nCoV-19) in healthy adults. Trial participant PBMC samples were collected at day 0 and day 28 after the second dose for TCRbeta chain sequencing.

This receptor was identified in an adult who received the MenACWY meningococcal vaccine as a control. Sequenced material: peripheral blood, taken 28 days after the second dose of the MenACWY control vaccine. Recombination joined TRBV25-1 with TRBJ1-3, with 9 bases aligning to TRBD1. In nucleotide form, the sequence is TGTGCCAGCAGGGACAGGGGTTCTGGAAACACCATATATTTT. This yields the protein CASRDRGSGNTIYF.